These 14 T cell receptor beta chains came from one sample sequenced in a study of blood T cell repertoires in COVID-19. This table comes from immunoSEQ multiplex PCR, and its TCRdb copy is limited to in-frame clones, with some not included. Found here are about 240,000 clones, roughly 86% of them singletons; the top ten hold under 9%. Sequencing used peripheral blood. All receptors derive from a woman between 70 and 85 years old with active or convalescent COVID-19.

The genes are TRBV29-1 and TRBJ2-2; tentatively, D is TRBD2 (5 bases). CDR3 size: 11 residues. Germline CDR1 SQVTM, CDR2 ANQGSEA. The germline V and J ends were trimmed by 7 bases and 8 bases, with 11 bases remaining between them. CDR3: CSGERAGELFF. CDR3 bases: TGCAGCGGGGAGAGGGCTGGGGAGCTGTTTTTT.

The chain combines TRBV29-1 with TRBJ2-1; 10 positions agree with TRBD1. V dropped 3 bases and J dropped 8; count of bases not matched to a gene: 10. The CDR3 has 15 residues. Germline CDR1 SQVTM, CDR2 ANQGSEA. The CDR3 is CSVEVGTGERDEQFF. CDR3 sequence (DNA): TGCAGCGTTGAGGTGGGGACAGGGGAAAGGGATGAGCAGTTCTTC.

The gene calls are TRBV4-3 and TRBJ2-5, with D possibly matching TRBD2 (6 bases). CDR1 is LGHNA, CDR2 YSLEER, per germline. CDR3 size: 14 residues. V dropped 0 bases and J dropped 4 bases, with 9 bases sitting between them. CDR3 region: CASSQDVGGETQYF. As DNA, the CDR3 is TGCGCCAGCAGCCAAGATGTCGGGGGAGAGACCCAGTACTTC.

The chain joins TRBV11-2 to TRBJ2-2; TRBD1 matches at 7 bases. V gave up 4 bases and J gave up 7 bases; unmatched junction bases: 12. This CDR3 is built from 16 residues. CDR1 SGHAT and CDR2 FQNNGV come from the germline V gene. Written as DNA, the CDR3 is TGTGCCAGCAGCTCCCGTCGAGGGGGCTGGGGCGGGGAGCTGTTTTTT. The encoded protein is CASSSRRGGWGGELFF.

This sequence joins TRBV24-1 and TRBJ2-2, with TRBD1 as a possible D gene (5 bases). The CDR3 totals 12 residues. Germline lookup yields CDR1 KGHDR and CDR2 SFDVKD. V was clipped by 9 bases and J by 5 bases, with 9 bases between them. In nucleotides, the CDR3 is TGTGCCACCTCAGGGCTAACCGGGGAGCTGTTTTTT. Residues: CATSGLTGELFF.

The chain uses TRBV6-5 and TRBJ2-2; TRBD2 matches 13 bases. J gave up 7 bases and V 10 bases, and 6 bases lay outside the gene matches. The CDR3 contains 14 residues. The germline V gene has CDR1 MNHEY and CDR2 SVGAGI. DNA of the CDR3: TGTGCCAACGGGACTAGCGGGGAGAACGGGGAGCTGTTTTTT. It is translated as CANGTSGENGELFF.

V gene TRBV4-1 combines with J gene TRBJ2-3; 7 bases are shared with TRBD1. CDR1 is MGHRA, CDR2 YSYEKL, per germline. J was trimmed by 5 bases and V by 5 bases; bases with no gene match: 1. The CDR3 runs to 12 residues. CDR3 nucleotide sequence: TGCGCCAGCAGCTGGGACAGAGATACGCAGTATTTT. It translates to CASSWDRDTQYF.

The chain has TRBV7-2 and TRBJ2-3, with D uncertain. CDR1 is SGHTA and CDR2 is FQGNSA in the germline V gene. Trimming took 1 base from V and 5 from J, leaving 10 bases between them. The CDR3 totals 14 residues. CDR3 DNA sequence: TGTGCCAGCAGCTTAGTTAGCCTAGGAGATACGCAGTATTTT. Amino acids: CASSLVSLGDTQYF.

This clone occurred a few times. The chain couples TRBV18 to TRBJ1-6, with D maybe TRBD1 (5 bases). CDR1 is KGHSH and CDR2 is LQKENI in the germline V gene. Trimming cost V 6 bases and J 4 bases, with 10 bases left between them. The CDR3 length is 14 residues. The CDR3 sequence: CASSPGLYNSPLHF. The CDR3 nucleotides read TGTGCCAGCTCGCCGGGACTGTATAATTCACCCCTCCACTTT. The full variable domain, rest sourced from reference TRBV18 and TRBJ1-6, is NAGVMQNPRHLVRRRGQEARLRCSPMKGHSHVYWYRQLPEEGLKFMVYLQKENIIDESGMPKERFSAEFPKEGPSILRIQQVVRGDSAAYFCASSPGLYNSPLHFGNGTRLTVT.

The rearrangement uses TRBV7-2 and TRBJ2-2; TRBD1 matches at 7 bases. V dropped 4 bases and J dropped 3; count of bases not matched to a gene: 5. This CDR3 has 15 residues. The V gene's germline CDR1 is SGHTA and CDR2 FQGNSA. The CDR3 loop reads CASSSQGQYTGELFF. In DNA form, the CDR3 reads TGTGCCAGCAGCTCCCAGGGACAGTACACCGGGGAGCTGTTTTTT.

The chain links TRBV14 to TRBJ2-1, with TRBD1 matching 10 bases. V was clipped by 4 bases and J by 7 bases; unmatched bases: 4. Germline lookup yields CDR1 SGHDN and CDR2 FVKESK. This CDR3 contains 14 residues. CDR3 sequence: CASSRQGAWNEQFF. In DNA, the CDR3 is TGTGCCAGCAGCCGACAGGGGGCCTGGAATGAGCAGTTCTTC. Full variable domain (outside the CDR3, taken from reference TRBV14 and TRBJ2-1): EAGVTQFPSHSVIEKGQTVTLRCDPISGHDNLYWYRRVMGKEIKFLLHFVKESKQDESGMPNNRFLAERTGGTYSTLKVQPAELEDSGVYFCASSRQGAWNEQFFGPGTRLTVL.

The chain couples TRBV5-1 to TRBJ1-1, with no clear D. Per germline, CDR1 SGHRS and CDR2 YFSETQ. V gave up 4 bases and J gave up 0 bases, with 7 bases separating them. The CDR3 has 13 amino acids. The CDR3 DNA reads as TGCGCCAGCAGCCTCAGAATGAACACTGAAGCTTTCTTT. It is translated as CASSLRMNTEAFF.

This chain's CDR3 is CAISGVRDTYTF. CDR3 DNA sequence: TGTGCCATCAGTGGGGTTCGGGACACATACACCTTC. V gene TRBV10-3 combines with J gene TRBJ1-2, with D possibly being TRBD1 (6 bases). The CDR3 is 12 residues long. V shed 4 bases and J shed 11 bases, with 14 bases lying between them. The germline V gene has CDR1 ENHRY and CDR2 SYGVKD.

This sequence joins TRBV3-1 (or the pseudogene TRBV3-2) and TRBJ1-2; D ambiguous. Germline V CDR1 and CDR2: LGHDT, YNNKEL (reference sequence). The germline V and J ends were trimmed by 2 bases and 7 bases, with 14 bases remaining between them. CDR3 length: 14 residues. CDR3 sequence: CASSQTPVEVGYTF. CDR3 in DNA: TGTGCCAGCAGCCAAACCCCAGTAGAGGTTGGCTACACCTTC.